This T cell receptor beta chain was sequenced in a study of blood T cells in healthy people across ages. General study results and limits: The study found more naive CD4+ cells and higher diversity in long-lived than aged donors.

The CDR3 extends over 15 amino acids. Trimming pared 3 bases from V and 11 bases from J, leaving 25 bases between. Germline V gives CDR1 GTSNPN, CDR2 SVGIG (reference sequence). For the second PCR, which ran for about 7 to 11 cycles, a sample-barcoded 5' primer and a J-beta primer mix were used. TCRdb called the 5' RACE reads again in MiXCR, with one record for every CDR3 protein. Among about 800,000 distinct CDR3 sequences listed, 58% were seen once. As to this clonotype: The target antigen is unknown.

This TCR was sampled from a man in his thirties or forties in good health. The sequencing input was blood. V and J are TRBV30 and TRBJ2-5; D possibly corresponds to TRBD2 (6 bases). CDR3 loop: CAWRRWGVADNEQYF. CDR3 nucleotide sequence: TGTGCCTGGAGGAGATGGGGGGTGGCGGACAATGAGCAGTACTTC.